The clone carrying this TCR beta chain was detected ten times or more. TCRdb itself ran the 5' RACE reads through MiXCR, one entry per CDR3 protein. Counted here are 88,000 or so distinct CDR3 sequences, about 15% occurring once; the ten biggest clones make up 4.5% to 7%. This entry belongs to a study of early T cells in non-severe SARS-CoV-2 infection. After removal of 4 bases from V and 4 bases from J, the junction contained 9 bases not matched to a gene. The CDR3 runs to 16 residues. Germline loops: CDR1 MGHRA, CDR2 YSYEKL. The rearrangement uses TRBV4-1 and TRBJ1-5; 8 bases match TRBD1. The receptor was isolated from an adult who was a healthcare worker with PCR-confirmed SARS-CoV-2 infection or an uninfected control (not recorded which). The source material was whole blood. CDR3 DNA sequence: TGCGCCAGCAGCCGAGACAGGGGCGCGGGTAATCAGCCCCAGCATTTT. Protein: CASSRDRGAGNQPQHF.